The sequence of this T cell receptor beta chain was determined in a study of blood T cells in healthy people across ages. Study-wide findings and caveats: Diversity estimates from one million T cells were considered underestimates.

The CDR3 has 13 residues. CDR1 is MNHEY, CDR2 SVGAGI, per germline. With V trimmed by 5 bases and J by 7 bases, 5 bases remained unmatched. This clonotype turned up a few times. Antigen specificity is unknown. A J-beta primer mix and a sample-barcoded 5' primer were used in a second PCR of about 7 to 12 cycles. A single record per CDR3 protein comes from TCRdb applying MiXCR to the 5' RACE reads. The data show 750,000 to 950,000 distinct CDR3 sequences, about a quarter seen once. A further study also used this sample, focusing on T cells of mothers and their children.

The TCR originated in a boy aged 5-17 years in good health. What was sequenced was blood. The chain links TRBV6-5 to TRBJ2-3; 8 nucleotides agree with TRBD1. Here the CDR3 reads CASSAPGGHTQYF. The DNA for the CDR3 is TGTGCCAGCAGTGCCCCAGGGGGCCATACGCAGTATTTT.